Presented here are 12 T cell receptor beta chains from one specimen sequenced in a study of shared clonotypes between healthy human individuals. Only in-frame clones appear in the TCRdb table, and some are missing; sequencing was by immunoSEQ multiplex PCR. The data hold 2 million to 3 million clones, with roughly 93% observed a single time. The sequencing input was naive CD4+ T cells from PBMCs. The subset here: CD45RA+ positively selected. These receptor sequences come from a man younger than 35 in good health. Some clones in this sample may be carry-over from other donors' samples.

V gene TRBV6-5 combines with J gene TRBJ1-5, with D perhaps matching TRBD1 (5 bases). Germline assignment: CDR1 MNHEY and CDR2 SVGAGI. V was trimmed by 4 bases and J by 4 bases, leaving 8 bases between them. This CDR3 spans 13 amino acids. CDR3 in DNA: TGTGCCAGCAGTTTTACAGGTAATCAGCCCCAGCATTTT. This sequence encodes CASSFTGNQPQHF.

The V call is TRBV7-8, the J call TRBJ2-5; the D gene is possibly TRBD2 (6 bases). The CDR3 loop spans 15 amino acids. Deletions cut 2 bases from V and 5 bases from J, with 15 bases between. From germline, CDR1 is SGHVS and CDR2 FQNEAQ. The CDR3 DNA sequence: TGTGCCAGCAGCTTAACGGCGGGAACGGGCGAGACCCAGTACTTC. The encoded protein is CASSLTAGTGETQYF.

The rearrangement links TRBV19 to TRBJ1-5, with D possibly matching TRBD1 (5 bases). Germline lookup yields CDR1 LNHDA and CDR2 SQIVND (reference sequence). Trimming shortened V by 4 bases and J by 5 bases, and 21 bases separated the two germline ends. The CDR3 is 17 residues long. Here the CDR3 reads CASSTSSGGRDDQPQHF. For the CDR3, the DNA is TGTGCCAGTAGTACGTCCTCGGGGGGAAGGGACGATCAGCCCCAGCATTTT.

The chain joins TRBV15 to TRBJ2-7; the D gene is possibly TRBD2 (5 bases). Per germline, CDR1 LNHNV and CDR2 YYDKDF (reference sequence). The CDR3 consists of 12 residues. V shed 5 bases and J shed 6 bases, with 11 bases lying between them. CDR3 nucleotides: TGTGCCACCAGCTGGAGAGGGTTCGAGCAGTACTTC. It codes for CATSWRGFEQYF.

The chain combines TRBV6-5 with TRBJ2-1; a weak D match, TRBD2 (5 bases). The V gene's germline CDR1 is MNHEY and CDR2 SVGAGI. The CDR3 totals 13 residues. The ends were cut back, 2 bases at V and 5 bases at J, with 7 bases in the middle. The CDR3 loop is CASSYAGDNEQFF. In DNA, the CDR3 is TGTGCCAGCAGTTACGCCGGGGACAATGAGCAGTTCTTC.

As for this clone: At one boundary the junction diverges from the germline segment, which might be a read error. The rearrangement uses TRBV2 and TRBJ2-3; D is possibly TRBD2 (6 bases). The CDR3 is made up of 11 amino acids. Germline assignment: CDR1 SNHLY and CDR2 FYNNEI. CDR3 sequence reads: CASVRSSRDSF. The DNA for the CDR3 is TGTGCCAGCGTCCGTTCTTCCCGGGACTCTTTT.

This chain links TRBV6-6 with TRBJ2-1, with 8 bases lining up with TRBD1. There are 15 residues in the CDR3. V was clipped by 8 bases and J by 9 bases; unmatched bases: 15. Germline V gene lookup returns CDR1 MNHNY and CDR2 SVGAGI (reference sequence). The CDR3 loop reads CASDKPNQGAGEQFF. The CDR3, as DNA: TGTGCCAGCGATAAACCGAATCAGGGGGCAGGTGAGCAGTTCTTC.

The J gene is TRBJ2-3, the V gene TRBV28; D gene unclear. The CDR3 is 16 amino acids. With 4 bases removed from V and 0 bases from J, the gap between germline ends came to 14 bases. Germline assignment: CDR1 MDHEN and CDR2 SYDVKM. In DNA, the CDR3 is TGTGCCAGCAGTTCCTTCGGCGCAGCTAGCACAGATACGCAGTATTTT. Translating gives CASSSFGAASTDTQYF.

The J gene is TRBJ2-1, the V gene TRBV10-1, with 14 positions matching TRBD2. The CDR3 contains 16 residues. The V segment lost 3 bases and the J segment 7 bases; nucleotides outside the gene matches: 5. Germline loops: CDR1 WNHNN, CDR2 SYGVQD (reference sequence). The CDR3 coding sequence is TGCGCCAGCAGTGAAGGGACTAGCGGGAGTAAGAATGAGCAGTTCTTC. Protein: CASSEGTSGSKNEQFF.

This sequence joins TRBV9 and TRBJ2-1, with TRBD2 matching over 11 bases. The germline gives CDR1 SGDLS, CDR2 YYNGEE. Trimming took 2 bases from V and 10 from J; bases not matched to a gene: 8. The CDR3 loop spans 15 amino acids. The DNA for the CDR3 is TGTGCCAGCAGCGTCGCTCTAGCGGGAGGTGCCGAGCAGTTCTTC. This sequence encodes CASSVALAGGAEQFF.

The chain employs TRBV2 and TRBJ2-7, with D possibly being TRBD2 (6 bases). This CDR3 contains 14 residues. From germline, CDR1 is SNHLY and CDR2 FYNNEI. Trimming stripped 4 bases from V and 7 bases from J, with 17 bases between. CDR3 sequence: CASSVGGNLGEQYF. The CDR3, as DNA: TGTGCCAGCAGTGTGGGGGGTAACTTGGGAGAGCAGTACTTC.

About this clone itself: Other DNA sequences in this specimen translate into the identical CDR3. V and J are TRBV11-2 and TRBJ2-1; D is uncertain. The CDR3 has 14 residues. V lost 1 base to trimming and J lost 0 bases, with 4 bases between them. Germline CDR1 is SGHAT and CDR2 is FQNNGV. CDR3 sequence reads: CASSLGGSYNEQFF. The CDR3, as DNA: TGTGCCAGCAGCTTAGGCGGCTCCTACAATGAGCAGTTCTTC.